This TCR beta chain is from a study of cytotoxic CD8 clonotypes in ibrutinib-treated CLL. Trimming took 6 bases from V and 6 from J; bases not matched to a gene: 7. This CDR3 has 14 amino acids. Germline V gene sequence: CDR1 SGHRS, CDR2 YFSETQ. Sequenced by immunoSEQ multiplex PCR; TCRdb stores in-frame clones only, minus some. This table holds approximately 46,000 clones, roughly 69% found once. J is TRBJ2-2 and V is TRBV5-1; 8 positions match TRBD1. This material consisted of PBMCs, taken after 12 months of ibrutinib treatment. The source of this sequence is a human donor with chronic lymphocytic leukemia. The CDR3 loop is CASTITTGAGELFF. The CDR3 nucleotides read TGCGCCAGCACCATTACGACAGGGGCCGGGGAGCTGTTTTTT.